This T cell receptor beta chain derives from a study of shared clonotypes between healthy human individuals. Trimming took 9 bases from V and 0 from J, leaving 17 bases between them. The CDR3 has 15 amino acids. Germline values: CDR1 SNHLY, CDR2 FYNNEI. Naive-designated CD8 cells lacked CD45RO, were positively enriched for CCR7, and omitted terminally differentiated effector memory CD45RA+ cells. Repertoires were generated with immunoSEQ multiplex PCR, while TCRdb's copy carries only in-frame clones and drops some. The data contain about 590,000 clones, nearly 97% of them seen just once; the ten biggest clones take up 0.095% to 0.12%.

The V gene is TRBV2, the J gene TRBJ1-1; D remains ambiguous. The receptor comes from a woman aged 30 to 39 in good health. The material sequenced was naive CD8+ T cells sorted from blood. The CDR3 region is CASKAGFIVNTEAFF. DNA for the CDR3: TGTGCCAGTAAGGCTGGCTTTATTGTGAACACTGAAGCTTTCTTT.